The 16 T cell receptor beta chains given below trace back to one sample, sequenced in a study of response to subunit inactivated influenza vaccine. TCRdb passed the RT-PCR reads through MiXCR, listing each CDR3 protein once. Of around 200,000 distinct CDR3 sequences in the sample, less than 15% are singletons; the top ten hold 25% to 35%. The same data also contributed to another study, on T cells expressing NK-cell markers. That source notes: Template switching by 5'RACE with UMIs generated the TCR beta cDNA.

The specimen was CD8+ T cells sorted from PBMCs, collected roughly 13 days after vaccination. The receptors were gathered from a man in his fifties who received an inactivated influenza vaccine.

This clonotype was counted only a few times. The V call is TRBV6-2 or TRBV6-3, the J call TRBJ2-5; TRBD2 is a possible D gene (6 bases). Germline values: CDR1 MNHEY, CDR2 SVGEGT. Trimming stripped 6 bases from V and 10 bases from J, with 18 bases between. The CDR3 has 13 residues. As DNA, the CDR3 is TGTGCCAGCAGGAAACTAGCCGCGGAGGTCCAGTACTTC. Its translation: CASRKLAAEVQYF.

V is TRBV7-6 and J is TRBJ2-7; weak D call: TRBD2 (7 bases). The germline gives CDR1 SGHVS, CDR2 FNYEAQ. The V gene lost 3 bases and the J gene lost 4 bases, with 13 bases spanning the gap. The CDR3 loop spans 14 amino acids. As DNA, the CDR3 is TGTGCCAGCAGCTTTAAGGGGGGGACGTACGAGCAGTACTTC. This gives the protein CASSFKGGTYEQYF.

The chain links TRBV4-3 to TRBJ2-7; TRBD2 is a possible D gene (6 bases). The CDR3 is 15 amino acids. Trimming shortened V by 4 bases and J by 0 bases, and 13 bases separated the two germline ends. Looked up from germline, CDR1 is LGHNA and CDR2 is YSLEER. The CDR3: CASSPQETSSYEQYF. CDR3 coding DNA: TGCGCCAGCAGCCCTCAGGAGACTAGCTCCTACGAGCAGTACTTC.

This clonotype turned up a few times. The chain links TRBV10-2 to TRBJ2-7; maybe TRBD2 (7 bases). Germline lookup yields CDR1 WSHSY and CDR2 SAAADI. V lost 3 bases and J lost 2, with 17 bases in between. The CDR3 is 16 residues long. The CDR3 bases are TGCGCCAGCAGTGAAGGGGGGAGGGCCCTCGCCTACGAGCAGTACTTC. This codes for CASSEGGRALAYEQYF.

The chain links TRBV11-2 to TRBJ2-7; D is perhaps TRBD1 or TRBD2 (5 bases each). The CDR3 has 23 amino acids. The V end was cut by 0 bases, the J end by 0 bases, with 33 bases between. Germline V CDR1 and CDR2: SGHAT, FQNNGV. In DNA, the CDR3 is TGTGCCAGCAGCTTAGATACCCCCACACGGGGAGCCAGCCCTTTCCAGGGCTCCTACGAGCAGTACTTC. It is translated as CASSLDTPTRGASPFQGSYEQYF.

DNA for the CDR3: TGTGCCAGCAGCTTAGGGACTAGCTTCTATGAGCAGTTCTTC. It yields the protein CASSLGTSFYEQFF. This chain connects TRBV11-2 to TRBJ2-1; 8 nucleotides align to TRBD2. Looked up from germline, CDR1 is SGHAT and CDR2 is FQNNGV. This CDR3 comprises 14 residues. The ends lost 1 base at V and 8 bases at J; junction bases unmatched: 4.

This clonotype was seen only a few times. This chain uses TRBV12-3 or TRBV12-4 with TRBJ2-1; perhaps D is TRBD1 or TRBD2 (5 bases each). Trimming removed 3 bases at V and 5 bases at J, with 8 bases between. The CDR3 is 13 amino acids. This chain's CDR3 is CASSFGTHNEQFF. The CDR3 DNA is TGTGCCAGCAGTTTCGGGACCCACAATGAGCAGTTCTTC.

This rearrangement joins TRBV28 to TRBJ2-3, with a possible D match to TRBD2 (6 bases). The CDR3 extends over 15 amino acids. Trimming cost V 4 bases and J 4 bases, with 15 bases left between them. In germline, CDR1 is MDHEN, CDR2 SYDVKM. In nucleotides, the CDR3 is TGTGCCAGCAGTTGGGGAGTCACGGGGGCAGATACGCAGTATTTT. Translation: CASSWGVTGADTQYF.

The chain carries TRBV28 and TRBJ1-2; TRBD1 is a possible D gene (6 bases). The CDR3 is 16 residues long. Germline CDR1 and CDR2: MDHEN and SYDVKM. V gave up 3 bases and J gave up 8 bases, with 22 bases separating them. Here the CDR3 reads CASSFFLQGRLGGYTF. CDR3 DNA sequence: TGTGCCAGCAGTTTCTTCCTACAGGGCCGCCTTGGGGGCTACACCTTC.

This clonotype was seen only a few times. The chain couples TRBV12-5 to TRBJ1-3; D remains ambiguous. There are 13 residues in the CDR3. CDR1 LGHNT and CDR2 FRNRAP come from the germline V gene. V gave up 1 base and J gave up 8 bases, with 9 bases separating them. CDR3 sequence reads: CASGLGQADTIYF. The CDR3 DNA reads as TGTGCTAGTGGTTTGGGGCAGGCGGACACCATATATTTT.

This clonotype showed up just a few times. This sequence joins TRBV10-3 and TRBJ2-1; a possible D gene is TRBD2 (7 bases). CDR1 is ENHRY and CDR2 is SYGVKD in the germline V gene. V was cut by 3 bases and J by 5 bases, with 17 bases left in between. The CDR3 covers 16 residues. For the CDR3, the DNA is TGTGCCATCAGTGATTTGGCGGGGGCCCGGGACAATGAGCAGTTCTTC. It translates to CAISDLAGARDNEQFF.

The rearrangement uses TRBV28 and TRBJ1-2; D remains ambiguous. This CDR3 region has 16 residues. Germline CDR1 and CDR2: MDHEN and SYDVKM. Trimming took off 3 bases at V and 4 bases at J, with 18 bases between the two ends. The CDR3 loop is CASSFSRLGLVYGYTF. For the CDR3, the DNA is TGTGCCAGCAGTTTTTCCCGATTAGGGCTTGTCTATGGCTACACCTTC.

The V and J genes are TRBV7-9 and TRBJ2-2; the match to TRBD1 covers 10 bases. This CDR3 has 14 amino acids. Trimming at V came to 5 bases and at J to 6 bases, leaving 3 bases not matched to a gene. The V gene's germline CDR1 is SEHNR and CDR2 FQNEAQ (reference sequence). CDR3 in amino acids: CASSPGQGAGELFF. DNA of the CDR3: TGTGCCAGCAGCCCCGGACAGGGGGCCGGGGAGCTGTTTTTT.

A few counts support this clonotype. Here the CDR3 reads CASSTGTGGFTGELFF. The CDR3, as DNA: TGTGCCAGTAGTACTGGGACAGGGGGCTTTACCGGGGAGCTGTTTTTT. This rearrangement joins TRBV19 to TRBJ2-2; 12 bases are a match to TRBD1. With 4 bases clipped from V and 5 bases from J, the junction kept 5 bases outside the gene matches. There are 16 residues in the CDR3. CDR1 LNHDA and CDR2 SQIVND come from the germline V gene (reference sequence). The full variable domain, its missing parts supplied by reference TRBV19 and TRBJ2-2, is DGGITQSPKYLFRKEGQNVTLSCEQNLNHDAMYWYRQDPGQGLRLIYYSQIVNDFQKGDIAEGYSVSREKKESFPLTVTSAQKNPTAFYLCASSTGTGGFTGELFFGEGSRLTVL.

This clonotype has only a few counts. This rearrangement joins TRBV10-3 to TRBJ1-2; D ambiguous. Germline CDR1 is ENHRY and CDR2 is SYGVKD. V lost 0 bases and J lost 0, with 8 bases in between. The CDR3 extends over 15 amino acids. CDR3 loop: CAISESADPNYGYTF. CDR3 DNA: TGTGCCATCAGTGAGTCGGCAGATCCTAACTATGGCTACACCTTC.

V usage is TRBV27 and J usage is TRBJ1-1, with D maybe TRBD1 (5 bases). The ends were cut back, 6 bases at V and 1 base at J, with 18 bases in the middle. The CDR3 length is 16 residues. In germline, CDR1 is MNHEY, CDR2 SMNVEV (reference sequence). The CDR3 is CASRGGVIGPNTEAFF. CDR3 nucleotides: TGTGCCAGCAGGGGGGGGGTGATTGGCCCGAACACTGAAGCTTTCTTT.